Following are 25 T cell receptor beta chains from one sample sequenced in a study of identical twins. TCRdb re-analysed the 5' RACE reads in MiXCR, keeping a single row per CDR3 protein. This sample has some 190,000 distinct CDR3 sequences, with more than 15% found just once. These data also featured in a second study, about T cells expressing NK-cell markers.

Sample: CD8+ T cells sorted from blood. The source of these receptors is a young woman in good health.

The chain couples TRBV7-9 to TRBJ2-2; maybe TRBD1 (6 bases). The germline CDR1 and CDR2 sequences are SEHNR and FQNEAQ (reference sequence). The CDR3 contains 15 residues. V was shortened by 3 bases and J by 4 bases, with 12 bases between the two germline ends. As DNA, the CDR3 is TGTGCCAGCAGCTTTCCGCAGGGGTCCACCGGGGAGCTGTTTTTT. It translates to CASSFPQGSTGELFF.

This clonotype has at least ten counts. The chain joins TRBV12-3 or TRBV12-4 to TRBJ2-1, with TRBD2 identical over 9 bases. The CDR3 consists of 15 residues. The J segment lost 7 bases and the V segment lost 6 bases, leaving 10 bases of the junction unmatched. The CDR3 spells CASSPRLAASNEQFF. DNA for the CDR3: TGTGCCAGCAGCCCCAGACTAGCGGCCTCGAATGAGCAGTTCTTC.

The sample holds a few counts of this clonotype. The chain is built from TRBV7-9 and TRBJ1-1, with D uncertain. The germline V gene has CDR1 SEHNR and CDR2 FQNEAQ (reference sequence). V dropped 2 bases and J dropped 7 bases, with 11 bases sitting between them. The CDR3 is 13 amino acids. Written as DNA, the CDR3 is TGTGCCAGCAGCTTACAAGGCGGAGGTGAAGCTTTCTTT. This codes for CASSLQGGGEAFF.

The chain combines TRBV24-1 with TRBJ2-1; D may be TRBD2 (6 bases). The germline gives CDR1 KGHDR, CDR2 SFDVKD. V lost 4 bases and J 6 bases, leaving 15 bases between the germline ends. The CDR3 extends over 15 amino acids. CDR3 region: CATSEPGEAGNEQFF. In DNA, the CDR3 is TGTGCCACCAGTGAGCCGGGGGAGGCAGGCAATGAGCAGTTCTTC.

This clonotype was seen more than once but under ten times. The rearrangement uses TRBV12-3 or TRBV12-4 and TRBJ2-7, with 10 bases fitting TRBD1. Trimming at V came to 5 bases and at J to 3 bases, leaving 10 bases not matched to a gene. The CDR3 consists of 16 residues. CDR3 bases: TGTGCCAGCAGTCACGCAGGGACAGGGGAATTCTACGAGCAGTACTTC. It translates to CASSHAGTGEFYEQYF.

The gene calls are TRBV5-8 and TRBJ2-3; maybe TRBD2 (6 bases). V was clipped by 6 bases and J by 4 bases, with 15 bases between them. CDR3 length equals 14 residues. The V gene's germline CDR1 is SGHTS and CDR2 YDEGEE. The chain's CDR3 is CASNPEGLADTQYF. CDR3 sequence (DNA): TGTGCCAGCAACCCGGAGGGGCTAGCAGATACGCAGTATTTT.

This clonotype was counted at least ten times. The chain has TRBV12-3 or TRBV12-4 and TRBJ2-1, with D possibly TRBD1 on 6 matching bases. The V gene lost 7 bases and the J gene lost 10 bases, with 26 bases spanning the gap. The CDR3 contains 16 residues. CDR3 DNA: TGTGCCAGCACCTCCCTCATGGGGGCCCTGGGAAACGAGCAGTTCTTC. Protein product: CASTSLMGALGNEQFF.

The gene calls are TRBV5-6 and TRBJ1-6; D may be TRBD1 (5 bases). Germline values: CDR1 SGHDT, CDR2 YYEEEE. The CDR3 runs to 14 residues. Trimming took off 4 bases at V and 9 bases at J, with 14 bases between the two ends. CDR3 loop: CASSPAGHSSPLHF. The DNA for the CDR3 is TGTGCCAGCAGCCCCGCTGGACACTCTTCACCCCTCCACTTT.

This chain links TRBV25-1 with TRBJ2-2; 7 positions agree with TRBD1. The CDR3 is made up of 15 amino acids. Germline V gene sequence: CDR1 MGHDK, CDR2 SYGVNS. Unmatched junction bases numbered 6, after V lost 3 bases and J lost 5 bases. The CDR3 reads CASSDLSGGTGELFF. The CDR3 bases are TGTGCCAGCAGTGACCTGTCAGGGGGAACCGGGGAGCTGTTTTTT.

The chain is built from TRBV10-3 and TRBJ2-1, with TRBD2 matching over 13 bases. After removal of 5 bases from V and 7 bases from J, the junction contained 5 bases not matched to a gene. This CDR3 is built from 15 residues. Germline V gives CDR1 ENHRY, CDR2 SYGVKD. CDR3 nucleotides: TGTGCCATCAGTCGCGGGACTAGCGGGGCAAATGAGCAGTTCTTC. Translated, it gives CAISRGTSGANEQFF.

This clonotype was counted a few times. The chain couples TRBV27 to TRBJ2-7; TRBD1 agrees at 7 bases. The CDR3 is 19 residues long. Unmatched junction bases numbered 18, after V lost 2 bases and J lost 2 bases. Looked up from germline, CDR1 is MNHEY and CDR2 is SMNVEV (reference sequence). In nucleotides, the CDR3 is TGTGCCAGCAGTTTACGGGCGCCACAGGGGCTCAAACCCCCCTACGAGCAGTACTTC. Translation gives CASSLRAPQGLKPPYEQYF.

This clonotype occurred many times. This rearrangement joins TRBV2 to TRBJ1-1; D possibly corresponds to TRBD1 (5 bases). Between the trimmed V and J ends, which lost 6 bases and 6 bases, there was a span of 14 bases. The germline gives CDR1 SNHLY, CDR2 FYNNEI. The CDR3 has 13 residues. The CDR3 loop is CASSWDPRAEAFF. The DNA for the CDR3 is TGTGCCAGCAGCTGGGACCCTCGGGCTGAAGCTTTCTTT.

This clonotype was observed at least ten times. The rearrangement links TRBV19 to TRBJ1-2; 9 bases align to TRBD1. Germline V gene data show CDR1 as LNHDA and CDR2 as SQIVND (reference sequence). J gave up 3 bases and V 6 bases, and 14 bases lay outside the gene matches. The CDR3 runs to 17 residues. The CDR3 DNA is TGTGCCAGTAGGGAAACGGGACAGGGTACATCCTACTATGGCTACACCTTC. Encoded protein: CASRETGQGTSYYGYTF.

The sample holds a few counts of this clonotype. This sequence joins TRBV5-6 and TRBJ2-7; D might be TRBD1 (5 bases). This CDR3 comprises 14 residues. The V gene's germline CDR1 is SGHDT and CDR2 YYEEEE. The V end was cut by 0 bases, the J end by 3 bases, with 10 bases between. This CDR3 reads CASSLAGKLYEQYF. The CDR3 DNA sequence: TGTGCCAGCAGCTTGGCAGGGAAGCTCTACGAGCAGTACTTC.

The gene calls are TRBV7-9 and TRBJ2-3, with a possible D match to TRBD1 (6 bases). Germline V gene data show CDR1 as SEHNR and CDR2 as FQNEAQ (reference sequence). This CDR3 contains 12 residues. V lost 7 bases and J 8 bases, leaving 13 bases between the germline ends. CDR3 coding DNA: TGTGCCAGCAATCAGGGGTATGGTACGCAGTATTTT. It specifies CASNQGYGTQYF. Together with reference TRBV7-9 and TRBJ2-3, the CDR3 gives the full variable domain: DTGVSQNPRHKITKRGQNVTFRCDPISEHNRLYWYRQTLGQGPEFLTYFQNEAQLEKSRLLSDRFSAERPKGSFSTLEIQRTEQGDSAMYLCASNQGYGTQYFGPGTRLTVL.

This clonotype was counted only a few times. The chain is built from TRBV20-1 and TRBJ2-2; 7 bases match TRBD1. Trimming at V came to 7 bases and at J to 8 bases, leaving 10 bases not matched to a gene. From germline, CDR1 is DFQATT and CDR2 SNEGSKA (reference sequence). This CDR3 contains 13 residues. In nucleotides, the CDR3 is TGCAGTGGGTTATACAGGGGAAGTGGGGAGCTGTTTTTT. Translating gives CSGLYRGSGELFF.

This clonotype was seen many times. The chain joins TRBV6-1 to TRBJ1-3; D gene ambiguous. The CDR3 extends over 15 amino acids. In germline, CDR1 is MNHNS, CDR2 SASEGT. V lost 5 bases and J lost 0, with 11 bases in between. Here the CDR3 reads CASSSDGASGNTIYF. CDR3 nucleotide sequence: TGTGCCAGCAGTAGCGACGGAGCCTCTGGAAACACCATATATTTT.

In its sample, this clonotype was seen a few times. This sequence joins TRBV7-3 and TRBJ2-3, with D perhaps being TRBD1 or TRBD2 (5 bases each). From germline, CDR1 is SGHTA and CDR2 FQGTGA. CDR3 length: 15 amino acids. V was clipped by 4 bases and J by 2 bases, with 13 bases between them. The CDR3 reads CASSSWGRDTDTQYF. In nucleotides, the CDR3 is TGTGCCAGCAGCTCCTGGGGGAGAGACACAGATACGCAGTATTTT.

The table lists this clonotype with a few counts. The chain recombines TRBV20-1 with TRBJ1-2; tentatively, D is TRBD1 (5 bases). From germline, CDR1 is DFQATT and CDR2 SNEGSKA (reference sequence). The V and J ends lost 5 bases and 5 bases respectively, with 12 bases between them. The CDR3 is 12 amino acids. For the CDR3, the DNA is TGCAGTGCTCCCGACAGCTTTTATGGCTACACCTTC. Residues: CSAPDSFYGYTF.

This clonotype was seen only a few times. V and J are TRBV21-1 and TRBJ1-5. TRBV21-1 corresponds to a pseudogene. This CDR3 comprises 15 residues. CDR3 coding DNA: TGTGCCAGCAGCAAAGTTGAGGTCAGCAATCAGCCCCAGCATTTT. Translated: CASSKVEVSNQPQHF.

This clonotype was picked up many times. The chain uses TRBV12-3 or TRBV12-4 and TRBJ2-7; D call uncertain. V was shortened by 1 base and J by 2 bases, with 6 bases between the two germline ends. There are 13 residues in the CDR3. In nucleotides, the CDR3 is TGTGCCAGCAGTTTAGGGGCTACCTACGAGCAGTACTTC. Amino acids: CASSLGATYEQYF.

CDR3 in DNA: TGTGCCAGCAGTTACGGCGGGGGCAATGAGCAGTTCTTC. As protein: CASSYGGGNEQFF. The chain couples TRBV6-5 to TRBJ2-1; 7 positions agree with TRBD2. Germline lookup yields CDR1 MNHEY and CDR2 SVGAGI. The CDR3 has 13 amino acids. Losses at the gene ends were 2 bases for V and 6 bases for J; bases not matched to a gene: 1.

The rearrangement uses TRBV12-3 or TRBV12-4 and TRBJ2-7; D is ambiguous. Trimming took 8 bases from V and 2 from J, leaving 7 bases between them. The CDR3 extends over 11 amino acids. CDR3 residues: CASGSAYEQYF. The DNA of the CDR3 is TGTGCCAGCGGGTCCGCCTACGAGCAGTACTTC.

The rearrangement joins TRBV5-1 to TRBJ2-7; tentatively, D is TRBD2 (6 bases). From germline, CDR1 is SGHRS and CDR2 YFSETQ. Deletions cut 1 base from V and 2 bases from J, with 10 bases between. The CDR3 extends over 14 amino acids. The CDR3 DNA follows: TGCGCCAGCAGCTTGTTGGAGGGTCCCTACGAGCAGTACTTC. It codes for CASSLLEGPYEQYF.

This clonotype has just a few counts. The J gene is TRBJ2-1, the V gene TRBV14; a weak D match, TRBD2 (6 bases). The CDR3 consists of 15 residues. V lost 1 base, J lost 4 bases, and 11 bases lay in between. Germline-derived CDR1 and CDR2 are SGHDN and FVKESK. The CDR3 DNA sequence: TGTGCCAGCAGCCAAGTACGAGGGAGGTACAATGAGCAGTTCTTC. The encoded protein is CASSQVRGRYNEQFF.